This T cell receptor (beta chain) was obtained from a study of CD8+ T cells in alopecia areata. Overall study: Tofacitinib was taken orally by treated patients, and the dose was 5 to 10 mg twice daily.

Both CD4+ and CD8+ T cells were separated by sorting PBMCs. Notes on this clone: The target antigen is unknown. Other DNA sequences of this sample code for an identical CDR3.

cDNA prepared by RNA extraction and subsequent reverse transcription served as the template for sequencing. Data came from immunoSEQ multiplex PCR; TCRdb stores just in-frame clones and leaves some out. Seen here are around 200,000 clones, 63% observed once, and the top ten hold roughly 1.7%. The CDR3 is made up of 13 amino acids. CDR1 and CDR2 from the germline V gene are SQVTM and ANQGSEA. The germline V and J ends were trimmed by 4 bases and 0 bases, with 8 bases remaining between them. Findings of the study overall: Relative to normal scalp, lesional scalp, especially alopecia totalis/universalis, showed higher clonality.

The sequenced sample was CD4+ T cells sorted from blood, obtained at week 0. The clonotype comes from a human donor with alopecia areata. The V call is TRBV29-1, the J call TRBJ2-3; D ambiguous. Here the CDR3 reads CSVGQSSTDTQYF. In nucleotides, the CDR3 is TGCAGCGTTGGGCAATCTAGCACAGATACGCAGTATTTT.